This passage covers 32 T cell receptor beta chains from one sample sequenced in a study of blood T cell repertoires in COVID-19. Data came from immunoSEQ multiplex PCR; TCRdb stores just in-frame clones and leaves some out. Of roughly 260,000 clones in the sample, 80% to 90% were seen once. Sequenced material: peripheral blood. These TCRs come from a woman aged 70-85 years with acute or convalescent COVID-19.

This clone turned up a few times. The chain carries TRBV6-5 and TRBJ1-5, with 9 bases that match TRBD1. V lost 4 bases, J lost 7 bases, and 8 bases stayed unmatched. The germline gives CDR1 MNHEY, CDR2 SVGAGI. There are 15 residues in the CDR3. The CDR3 loop reads CASSFSGTGSQPQHF. CDR3 nucleotide sequence: TGTGCCAGCAGTTTCTCGGGGACAGGGTCACAGCCCCAGCATTTT.

The V call is TRBV25-1, the J call TRBJ2-1, with D unresolved. Trimming stripped 1 base from V and 5 bases from J, with 15 bases between. CDR3 length: 16 amino acids. Germline V lookup: CDR1 MGHDK, CDR2 SYGVNS. Written as DNA, the CDR3 is TGTGCCAGCAGTGAATTAGCAAGTGAGGCGGACAATGAGCAGTTCTTC. Translated: CASSELASEADNEQFF. Together with reference TRBV25-1 and TRBJ2-1, the CDR3 gives the full variable domain: EADIYQTPRYLVIGTGKKITLECSQTMGHDKMYWYQQDPGMELHLIHYSYGVNSTEKGDLSSESTVSRIRTEHFPLTLESARPSHTSQYLCASSELASEADNEQFFGPGTRLTVL.

The gene calls are TRBV7-2 and TRBJ1-2, with 9 positions matching TRBD1. V lost 1 base to trimming and J lost 8 bases; unmatched junction nucleotides: 8. The CDR3 has 15 residues. The germline V gene encodes CDR1 SGHTA and CDR2 FQGNSA. CDR3 loop: CASSLVPGTGRGYTF. CDR3 DNA sequence: TGTGCCAGCAGCTTAGTTCCTGGGACAGGGAGGGGCTACACCTTC.

V gene TRBV6-2 or TRBV6-3 combines with J gene TRBJ2-2; TRBD2 aligns across 15 bases. This CDR3 is 19 amino acids long. The V gene end was trimmed by 0 bases and the J gene end by 4 bases; junction bases not matched to a gene: 6. The V gene's germline CDR1 is MNHEY and CDR2 SVGEGT. As DNA, the CDR3 is TGTGCCAGCAGTTACTCGACAGGACTAGCGGGGGGGCTCACCGGGGAGCTGTTTTTT. Its protein is CASSYSTGLAGGLTGELFF.

The gene calls are TRBV3-1 (or the pseudogene TRBV3-2) and TRBJ1-6; TRBD1 aligns across 7 bases. The CDR3 has 15 residues. The J segment lost 7 bases and the V segment lost 1 base, leaving 4 bases of the junction unmatched. Germline CDR1 reads LGHDT; CDR2 reads YNNKEL (reference sequence). CDR3: CASSQVPGGNSPLHF. The CDR3 nucleotides are TGTGCCAGCAGCCAAGTTCCAGGGGGAAATTCACCCCTCCACTTT.

The chain carries TRBV11-3 and TRBJ2-1; possible D gene TRBD1, 6 bases. The CDR3 covers 13 residues. CDR1 is SGHNT, CDR2 YENEEA, per germline. Trimming took 3 bases from V and 9 from J, leaving 12 bases between them. CDR3: CASSFNRESEQFF. The DNA for the CDR3 is TGTGCCAGCAGCTTCAACAGGGAGAGTGAGCAGTTCTTC.

The V call is TRBV6-4, the J call TRBJ2-7; 8 bases align to TRBD1. Germline V gives CDR1 MRHNA, CDR2 SNTAGT. This CDR3 has 18 amino acids. The V and J ends lost 0 bases and 0 bases, in that order; junction bases with no gene match: 10. The CDR3 DNA reads as TGTGCCAGCAGTGACTCAACGGGGCAGGGGGCCGGCTCCTACGAGCAGTACTTC. Protein: CASSDSTGQGAGSYEQYF.

A few counts support this clone. The chain has TRBV6-1 and TRBJ2-7; the D gene is possibly TRBD1 (5 bases). CDR1 is MNHNS and CDR2 is SASEGT in the germline V gene. V dropped 3 bases and J dropped 3 bases, with 24 bases sitting between them. The CDR3 is made up of 18 amino acids. The CDR3 sequence: CASSDQGSSKTTIYEQYF. In DNA, the CDR3 is TGTGCCAGCAGTGACCAGGGTTCCTCAAAAACGACCATCTACGAGCAGTACTTC.

The chain uses TRBV18 and TRBJ2-3; TRBD2 matches at 8 bases. The length of the CDR3 is 15 residues. V trimming: 2 bases; J trimming: 4 bases; junction bases outside the gene matches: 5. Germline loops: CDR1 KGHSH, CDR2 LQKENI. The CDR3 loop reads CASSPYGGAADTQYF. Written as DNA, the CDR3 is TGTGCCAGCTCACCATACGGGGGGGCAGCAGATACGCAGTATTTT.

The J gene is TRBJ1-6, the V gene TRBV3-1 (or the pseudogene TRBV3-2); D ambiguous. The CDR3 length is 14 residues. The germline gives CDR1 LGHDT, CDR2 YNNKEL (reference sequence). V was clipped by 4 bases and J by 8 bases, with 12 bases between them. In nucleotides, the CDR3 is TGTGCCAGCAGCCCTACTATATCGGATTCACCCCTCCACTTT. This gives the protein CASSPTISDSPLHF.

The rearrangement joins TRBV7-9 to TRBJ1-2; 11 bases align to TRBD1. The CDR3 loop spans 14 amino acids. V shed 5 bases and J 7 bases; nucleotides not matched to a gene: 6. The germline gives CDR1 SEHNR, CDR2 FQNEAQ (reference sequence). In DNA form, the CDR3 reads TGTGCCAGCAGCCTGGACAGGGGGCCAGGTGGCTACACCTTC. The encoded protein is CASSLDRGPGGYTF.

The J gene is TRBJ1-2, the V gene TRBV5-1, with D possibly matching TRBD1 (6 bases). The CDR3 covers 14 residues. Germline-derived CDR1 and CDR2 are SGHRS and YFSETQ. Trimming took 0 bases from V and 6 from J, leaving 12 bases between them. The CDR3 bases are TGCGCCAGCAGCTTGGGACAGGCCCTGGATGGCTACACCTTC. Translating it yields CASSLGQALDGYTF.

This clone was picked up a small number of times. V usage is TRBV2 and J usage is TRBJ1-2; perhaps TRBD1 as D (5 bases). Per germline, CDR1 SNHLY and CDR2 FYNNEI. Trimming removed 6 bases at V and 6 bases at J, with 20 bases between. This CDR3 contains 15 residues. The CDR3 nucleotides are TGTGCCAGCAGACCTATTAGGGACTCGGGAGATGGCTACACCTTC. Its protein product is CASRPIRDSGDGYTF.

The V call is TRBV5-1, the J call TRBJ1-1; 8 bases match TRBD1. Trimming at V came to 4 bases and at J to 5 bases, leaving 10 bases not matched to a gene. From germline, CDR1 is SGHRS and CDR2 YFSETQ. The CDR3 runs to 15 residues. CDR3 sequence reads: CASSPPGQEGTEAFF. The CDR3, as DNA: TGCGCCAGCAGCCCCCCGGGACAGGAAGGGACTGAAGCTTTCTTT.

The rearrangement uses TRBV10-1 and TRBJ1-6; TRBD1 might be the D (6 bases). The CDR3 contains 14 residues. Per germline, CDR1 WNHNN and CDR2 SYGVQD (reference sequence). Between the trimmed V and J ends, which lost 4 bases and 7 bases, there was a span of 11 bases. The CDR3 here is CASSAGQRNSPLHF. CDR3 DNA: TGCGCCAGCAGTGCCGGACAGAGGAATTCACCCCTCCACTTT.

V is TRBV10-3 and J is TRBJ2-5, with 9 bases that match TRBD2. With 8 bases clipped from V and 2 bases from J, the junction kept 6 bases outside the gene matches. The CDR3 has 14 residues. Per germline, CDR1 ENHRY and CDR2 SYGVKD. The CDR3 loop is CAIRVSGGQETQYF. Here the CDR3 DNA reads TGTGCCATCCGTGTTAGCGGGGGTCAAGAGACCCAGTACTTC.

The chain combines TRBV4-1 with TRBJ1-1; D remains ambiguous. Per the germline V gene, CDR1 is MGHRA and CDR2 is YSYEKL. The germline V and J ends were trimmed by 0 bases and 5 bases, with 13 bases remaining between them. The CDR3 totals 15 residues. The CDR3 DNA is TGCGCCAGCAGCCAAGATTTCGTACCAGTTACTGAAGCTTTCTTT. Translation gives CASSQDFVPVTEAFF.

This clone was seen only a few times. The chain uses TRBV10-3 and TRBJ1-5, with D tentatively TRBD1 (5 bases). The CDR3 length is 15 residues. Trimming removed 2 bases at V and 2 bases at J, with 10 bases between. From germline, CDR1 is ENHRY and CDR2 SYGVKD. CDR3 sequence (DNA): TGTGCCATCAGTGAGGCAGGGTCGGGCAATCAGCCCCAGCATTTT. Amino acid sequence: CAISEAGSGNQPQHF.

The chain has TRBV6-5 and TRBJ1-5; TRBD1 is a possible D gene (6 bases). Between the trimmed V and J ends, which lost 6 bases and 6 bases, there was a span of 15 bases. This CDR3 contains 14 residues. The germline CDR1 and CDR2 sequences are MNHEY and SVGAGI. The CDR3 DNA follows: TGTGCCAGCAGGCCCTCGGGGGGCGGTCAGCCCCAGCATTTT. It codes for CASRPSGGGQPQHF.

The gene calls are TRBV5-1 and TRBJ2-7; D possibly corresponds to TRBD1 (5 bases). CDR3 length: 14 amino acids. Germline assignment: CDR1 SGHRS and CDR2 YFSETQ. V was clipped by 4 bases and J by 2 bases, with 13 bases between them. The CDR3 loop reads CASSPTVLAYEQYF. The CDR3 DNA sequence: TGCGCCAGCAGCCCGACAGTTCTCGCCTACGAGCAGTACTTC.

This rearrangement joins TRBV6-6 to TRBJ2-7; D is ambiguous. The CDR3 runs to 15 residues. CDR1 is MNHNY and CDR2 is SVGAGI in the germline V gene (reference sequence). The ends were cut back, 1 base at V and 0 bases at J, with 10 bases in the middle. The CDR3 sequence: CASSYYVQSSYEQYF. Written as DNA, the CDR3 is TGTGCCAGCAGTTACTACGTACAGAGCTCCTACGAGCAGTACTTC.

This chain connects TRBV6-8 to TRBJ1-5; possible D gene TRBD1, 5 bases. CDR3 length equals 20 residues. The V gene lost 0 bases and the J gene lost 6 bases, with 27 bases spanning the gap. CDR1 and CDR2 from the germline V gene are MNHGY and SAAAGT. DNA for the CDR3: TGTGCCAGCAGTTACTCGATAGCCATGCCCAGGGCCCAGTCTCGTCAGCCCCAGCATTTT. This sequence encodes CASSYSIAMPRAQSRQPQHF.

The genes are TRBV10-3 and TRBJ2-5; 8 bases line up with TRBD1. V was clipped by 8 bases and J by 1 base; unmatched bases: 0. This CDR3 contains 12 residues. Germline values: CDR1 ENHRY, CDR2 SYGVKD. The CDR3: CAIGQGQETQYF. DNA for the CDR3: TGTGCCATCGGACAGGGCCAAGAGACCCAGTACTTC.

This clone has just a few counts. The CDR3 DNA is TGTGCCACCGGACAGGGGGTCTCCCAGCATTTT. Encoded protein: CATGQGVSQHF. This chain uses TRBV6-5 with TRBJ1-5; 10 bases map to TRBD1. The V gene's germline CDR1 is MNHEY and CDR2 SVGAGI. The J segment lost 11 bases and the V segment lost 10 bases, leaving 5 bases of the junction unmatched. The CDR3 contains 11 residues.

The chain joins TRBV4-1 to TRBJ2-7, with 7 bases fitting TRBD1. CDR1 is MGHRA and CDR2 is YSYEKL in the germline V gene. With 0 bases clipped from V and 3 bases from J, the junction kept 14 bases outside the gene matches. The CDR3 spans 18 residues. The CDR3 DNA reads TGCGCCAGCAGCCAAGATTGGATTCAAGGACAGGCGATCTACGAGCAGTACTTC. Translation: CASSQDWIQGQAIYEQYF.

This clone showed up just a few times. The chain uses TRBV7-9 and TRBJ1-5; 7 bases are shared with TRBD1. This CDR3 has 12 amino acids. CDR1 and CDR2 from the germline V gene are SEHNR and FQNEAQ (reference sequence). Trimming took 5 bases from V and 12 from J; bases not matched to a gene: 7. Written as DNA, the CDR3 is TGTGCCAGCAGCCCCGAACAGGGGCACCAGCATTTT. Translation: CASSPEQGHQHF. Drawing the rest from reference TRBV7-9 and TRBJ1-5, the complete variable domain is DTGVSQNPRHKITKRGQNVTFRCDPISEHNRLYWYRQTLGQGPEFLTYFQNEAQLEKSRLLSDRFSAERPKGSFSTLEIQRTEQGDSAMYLCASSPEQGHQHFGDGTRLSIL.

The chain uses TRBV5-1 and TRBJ1-1; a weak D match, TRBD1 (5 bases). The CDR3 has 18 residues. Germline lookup yields CDR1 SGHRS and CDR2 YFSETQ. The V gene lost 1 base and the J gene lost 2 bases, with 21 bases spanning the gap. The CDR3 DNA reads as TGCGCCAGCAGCTTGAGGGCAGGGACTAGTAGAACTAACACTGAAGCTTTCTTT. This codes for CASSLRAGTSRTNTEAFF.

This chain uses TRBV7-9 with TRBJ1-1; 7 bases map to TRBD1. The germline gives CDR1 SEHNR, CDR2 FQNEAQ (reference sequence). CDR3 length: 15 amino acids. V shed 5 bases and J 4 bases; nucleotides not matched to a gene: 10. CDR3 DNA sequence: TGTGCCAGCAGCGACTGGACAGGTAGAGGCACTGAAGCTTTCTTT. Its translation is CASSDWTGRGTEAFF.

CDR3: CASSSVQGAREKLFF. The CDR3 nucleotides read TGCGCCAGCAGCTCGGTACAGGGGGCTAGGGAAAAACTGTTTTTT. V and J are TRBV5-1 and TRBJ1-4; TRBD1 aligns across 9 bases. The junction had 8 bases not matched to a gene; V was cut back by 3 bases and J by 8 bases. The CDR3 consists of 15 residues. Per germline, CDR1 SGHRS and CDR2 YFSETQ.

This chain joins TRBV5-5 and TRBJ1-4, with D perhaps matching TRBD1 (5 bases). Trimming left V 2 bases short and J 4 bases short, with 12 bases between. Germline CDR1 SGHKS, CDR2 YYEKEE (reference sequence). This CDR3 is 15 amino acids long. The CDR3 loop reads CASSFRWGGNEKLFF. CDR3 DNA: TGTGCCAGCAGCTTCCGCTGGGGGGGTAATGAAAAACTGTTTTTT.

The gene calls are TRBV18 and TRBJ1-2, with D perhaps TRBD1 (5 bases). Trimming stripped 3 bases from V and 0 bases from J, with 14 bases between. This CDR3 region has 16 residues. CDR1 and CDR2 from the germline V gene are KGHSH and LQKENI. For the CDR3, the DNA is TGTGCCAGCTCACCTCCGAGGACATACGCTAACTATGGCTACACCTTC. Protein product: CASSPPRTYANYGYTF.

V usage is TRBV6-1 and J usage is TRBJ1-2; D is ambiguous. CDR1 and CDR2 (germline): MNHNS, SASEGT. The CDR3 spans 16 residues. Deletions cut 2 bases from V and 1 base from J, with 14 bases between. For the CDR3, the DNA is TGTGCCAGCAGTGAACGGCACAGAACCCTTAACTATGGCTACACCTTC. This translates into CASSERHRTLNYGYTF.